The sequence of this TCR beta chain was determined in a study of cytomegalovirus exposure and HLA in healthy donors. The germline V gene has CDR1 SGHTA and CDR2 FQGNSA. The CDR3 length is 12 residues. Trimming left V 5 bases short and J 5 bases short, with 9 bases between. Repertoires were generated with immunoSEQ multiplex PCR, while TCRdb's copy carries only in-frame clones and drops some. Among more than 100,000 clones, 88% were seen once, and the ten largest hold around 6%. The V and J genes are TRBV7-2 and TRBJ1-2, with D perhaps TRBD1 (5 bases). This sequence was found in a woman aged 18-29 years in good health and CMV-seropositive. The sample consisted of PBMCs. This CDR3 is CASSEDTYGYTF. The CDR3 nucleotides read TGTGCCAGCAGCGAGGACACATATGGCTACACCTTC.